This TCR beta chain emerged from a study of T-cell memory formation after mild COVID-19. The CDR3 spans 16 residues. Germline assignment: CDR1 MNHEY and CDR2 SVGEGT. Trimming left V 6 bases short and J 10 bases short, with 22 bases between. Via MiXCR, TCRdb re-called the 5' RACE reads, giving one row per CDR3 protein. The data show approximately 150,000 distinct CDR3 sequences, with 10% to 15% seen just once and 3.3% held by the top ten. The chain is built from TRBV6-2 or TRBV6-3 and TRBJ1-6; maybe TRBD1 (5 bases). The specimen sequenced was PBMCs or a T cell subset sorted from them (not recorded which). The TCR sequence derives from a man between 18 and 29 years old who had mild COVID-19 (a few samples of this study predate the infection). Cell type and time point are not known. The CDR3 here is CASRTRGQGRGSPLHF. For the CDR3, the DNA is TGTGCCAGCAGAACCCGCGGCCAGGGAAGGGGATCACCCCTCCACTTT.